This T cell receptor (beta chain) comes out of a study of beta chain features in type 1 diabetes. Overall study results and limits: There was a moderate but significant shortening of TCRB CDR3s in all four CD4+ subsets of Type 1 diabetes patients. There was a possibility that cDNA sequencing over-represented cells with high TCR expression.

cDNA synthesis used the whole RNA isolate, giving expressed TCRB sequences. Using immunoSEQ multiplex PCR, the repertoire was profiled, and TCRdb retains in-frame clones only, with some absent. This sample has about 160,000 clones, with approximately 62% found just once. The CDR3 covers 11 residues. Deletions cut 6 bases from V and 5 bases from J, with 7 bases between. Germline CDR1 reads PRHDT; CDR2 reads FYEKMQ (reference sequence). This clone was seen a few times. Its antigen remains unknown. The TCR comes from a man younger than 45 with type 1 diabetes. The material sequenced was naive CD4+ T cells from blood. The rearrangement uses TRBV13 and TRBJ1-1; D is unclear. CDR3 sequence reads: CASRAWTEAFF. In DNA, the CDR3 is TGTGCCAGCAGGGCCTGGACTGAAGCTTTCTTT. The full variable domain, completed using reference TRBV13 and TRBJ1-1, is AAGVIQSPRHLIKEKRETATLKCYPIPRHDTVYWYQQGPGQDPQFLISFYEKMQSDKGSIPDRFSAQQFSDYHSELNMSSLELGDSALYFCASRAWTEAFFGQGTRLTVV.